A selection of T cell receptor beta chains follows, all from one sample in a study of tissue T cells after allogeneic stem cell transplantation. Clones were read by immunoSEQ multiplex PCR, and TCRdb kept only the in-frame ones, dropping some. The table has about a thousand clones, 60% to 80% seen once. This specimen consisted of esophageal tissue, obtained at autopsy. These receptors all stem from a female patient aged 35 to 75 with steroid-refractory graft-versus-host disease after an allogeneic stem cell transplant. Some T cells may have originated in the graft donor. Each CDR3 is given with its conserved first and last residue. The D gene is left open where the match is weak. Size values are once, few and many counts, or a class for expanded clones, and some rows have none.

D	V	J	size	CDR3	DNA
TRBD1	TRBV27	TRBJ2-4	.	CASRSGGQGSPKNIQYF	TGTGCCAGCAGATCAGGGGGACAGGGGTCACCCAAAAACATTCAGTACTTC
.	TRBV7-2	TRBJ2-3	.	CASSLVGQGRDTQYF	TGTGCCAGCAGCTTAGTAGGGCAGGGGAGAGATACGCAGTATTTT
.	TRBV7-9	TRBJ2-3	.	CASSPVGGSTDTQYF	TGTGCCAGCAGTCCCGTGGGGGGAAGCACAGATACGCAGTATTTT
.	TRBV9	TRBJ2-1	.	CASSTRDPQSGEQFF	TGTGCCAGCAGCACCCGGGACCCTCAATCTGGTGAGCAGTTCTTC
TRBD2	TRBV11-2	TRBJ2-1	.	CASSNSPSGKSSYNEQFF	TGTGCCAGCAGCAACTCCCCTAGCGGAAAGAGCTCCTACAATGAGCAGTTCTTC
.	TRBV5-1	TRBJ1-4	.	CASKNTGSSYEKLFF	TGCGCCAGCAAAAATACCGGGAGTAGTTATGAAAAACTGTTTTTT
.	TRBV7-9	TRBJ2-2	.	CASSLGGGTNTGELFF	TGTGCCAGCAGCTTAGGTGGAGGAACGAACACCGGGGAGCTGTTTTTT
.	TRBV2	TRBJ1-6	.	CASNKELSSYNSPLHF	TGTGCCAGCAACAAGGAGTTAAGCTCCTATAATTCACCCCTCCACTTT
TRBD1	TRBV2	TRBJ1-1	.	CASSEALLGTGHTEAFF	TGTGCCAGCAGTGAAGCGCTTCTTGGGACAGGCCACACTGAAGCTTTCTTT
.	TRBV7-9	TRBJ1-5	.	CASSLTGGNQPQHF	TGTGCCAGCAGCTTAACTGGGGGCAATCAGCCCCAGCATTTT
TRBD1	TRBV5-6	TRBJ1-1	.	CASRRTGNTEAFF	TGTGCCAGCAGGAGGACAGGCAACACTGAAGCTTTCTTT
.	TRBV29-1	TRBJ1-2	.	CSVDKGVYGYTF	TGCAGCGTTGACAAGGGCGTCTATGGCTACACCTTC
.	TRBV28	TRBJ1-3	.	CASRLSSGNTIYF	TGTGCCAGCAGGTTGAGCTCTGGAAACACCATATATTTT
.	TRBV11-2	TRBJ2-3	few	CASSFGTPLDTQYF	TGTGCCAGCAGCTTCGGGACACCATTAGATACGCAGTATTTT
TRBD2	TRBV11-2	TRBJ2-5	.	CASSLGVAGGRGETQYF	TGTGCCAGCAGCTTAGGGGTAGCGGGAGGCAGGGGAGAGACCCAGTACTTC
.	TRBV7-9	TRBJ1-2	.	CASSRWGGNYGYTF	TGTGCCAGCAGCCGCTGGGGGGGTAACTATGGCTACACCTTC
.	TRBV4-2	TRBJ2-7	.	CASSQLGKGYEQYF	TGTGCCAGCAGCCAGTTAGGGAAGGGCTACGAGCAGTACTTC
.	TRBV19	TRBJ1-4	.	CASSKGRNEKLFF	TGTGCCAGTAGCAAGGGACGGAATGAAAAACTGTTTTTT
.	TRBV24-1	TRBJ2-5	.	CATSEGGETQYF	TGTGCCACCAGTGAGGGGGGAGAGACCCAGTACTTC
.	TRBV18	TRBJ2-7	.	CASSPSGKYEQYF	TGTGCCAGCTCACCTTCAGGGAAATACGAGCAGTACTTC
.	TRBV7-8	TRBJ2-1	.	CASSLGSPIVNEQFF	TGTGCCAGCAGCTTAGGTTCACCTATAGTCAATGAGCAGTTCTTC
TRBD1	TRBV2	TRBJ2-5	.	CASSEGQALQETQYF	TGTGCCAGCAGTGAGGGACAGGCGCTTCAAGAGACCCAGTACTTC
.	TRBV29-1	TRBJ2-1	.	CSVRGAGWNEQFF	TGCAGCGTTCGGGGGGCCGGGTGGAATGAGCAGTTCTTC
TRBD1	TRBV7-8	TRBJ1-4	.	CASSPTPGQGNEKLFF	TGTGCCAGCAGCCCTACGCCCGGACAGGGTAATGAAAAACTGTTTTTT
.	TRBV28	TRBJ1-1	.	CASSLPGAQNTEAFF	TGTGCCAGCAGTTTACCGGGGGCGCAGAACACTGAAGCTTTCTTT
.	TRBV18	TRBJ1-4	few	CASSSQDRDQLFF	TGTGCCAGCTCATCCCAGGACCGAGATCAACTGTTTTTT
.	TRBV6-5	TRBJ1-5	.	CASSYSEVWPQHF	TGTGCCAGCAGTTACTCGGAGGTTTGGCCCCAGCATTTT
.	TRBV28	TRBJ2-3	.	CASIILNHAGDTQYF	TGTGCCAGCATCATCCTCAATCATGCGGGAGATACGCAGTATTTT
.	TRBV5-5	TRBJ2-6	.	CASSTPNSGANVLTF	TGTGCCAGCAGCACCCCAAACTCTGGGGCCAACGTCCTGACTTTC
.	TRBV14	TRBJ1-6	.	CASSQVQGRSPLHF	TGTGCCAGCAGCCAAGTACAGGGACGTTCACCCCTCCACTTT
.	TRBV4-1	TRBJ2-1	once	CASSQRRGTYNEQFF	TGCGCCAGCAGCCAAAGAAGGGGGACCTACAATGAGCAGTTCTTC
.	TRBV6-1	TRBJ2-6	few	CASSEAYGWVAGANVLTF	TGTGCCAGCAGTGAAGCGTATGGGTGGGTGGCTGGGGCCAACGTCCTGACTTTC
TRBD2	TRBV4-2	TRBJ2-1	.	CASSPLGSGGRNEQFF	TGTGCCAGCAGCCCGCTGGGTAGCGGGGGCCGCAATGAGCAGTTCTTC
.	TRBV5-6	TRBJ2-4	.	CASSLRGFGGPRAKNIQYF	TGTGCCAGCAGCTTGCGCGGGTTCGGGGGACCTAGAGCCAAAAACATTCAGTACTTC
.	TRBV6-5	TRBJ1-2	.	CASSPGPYGYTF	TGTGCCAGCAGTCCAGGGCCCTATGGCTACACCTTC
.	TRBV5-1	TRBJ1-2	.	CASSLMAGPNYGYTF	TGCGCCAGCAGCTTGATGGCAGGGCCTAACTATGGCTACACCTTC
TRBD2	TRBV19	TRBJ2-5	.	CASSIDPPSGGRETQYF	TGTGCCAGTAGTATAGATCCCCCTAGCGGGGGGAGGGAGACCCAGTACTTC
TRBD1	TRBV5-1	TRBJ1-3	.	CASSVDRGSGNTIYF	TGCGCCAGCAGCGTCGACAGGGGGTCTGGAAACACCATATATTTT
.	TRBV30	TRBJ1-3	once	CAWSPDSSGNTIYF	TGTGCCTGGAGTCCGGACAGCTCTGGAAACACCATATATTTT
.	TRBV10-2	TRBJ1-6	large	CASSERRGRYNSPLHF	TGCGCCAGCAGTGAGAGGAGGGGACGCTATAATTCACCCCTCCACTTT